These 21 T cell receptor beta chains were sequenced from one sample in a study of OX40 agonist ivuxolimab in advanced cancers. Data came from immunoSEQ multiplex PCR; TCRdb stores just in-frame clones and leaves some out. The sample lists approximately 68,000 clones; 85% to 95% were seen once. The sample here was CD4+ or CD8+ T cells sorted from blood, taken in a trial of the OX40 agonist ivuxolimab. These receptors all stem from an adult with an advanced solid tumor such as melanoma, head and neck, liver or kidney cancer.

The chain links TRBV5-5 to TRBJ2-7; D not certain. Germline V gene lookup returns CDR1 SGHKS and CDR2 YYEKEE (reference sequence). The CDR3 is 14 amino acids. Trimming shortened V by 2 bases and J by 0 bases, and 9 bases separated the two germline ends. The CDR3 reads CASSFFQVSYEQYF. The CDR3 nucleotides are TGTGCCAGCAGCTTTTTTCAGGTCTCCTACGAGCAGTACTTC.

This rearrangement joins TRBV2 to TRBJ1-5, with D possibly TRBD1 on 5 matching bases. This CDR3 is built from 15 residues. V was shortened by 6 bases and J by 2 bases, with 14 bases between the two germline ends. Germline V CDR1 and CDR2: SNHLY, FYNNEI. CDR3 loop: CASRSGLGGNQPQHF. The CDR3 DNA is TGTGCCAGCAGGTCGGGGTTGGGGGGCAATCAGCCCCAGCATTTT.

This clone was seen a single time. V and J are TRBV29-1 and TRBJ1-1; no reliable D call. The CDR3 is 13 residues long. V lost 3 bases, J lost 1 base, and 9 bases lay in between. Germline V gene lookup returns CDR1 SQVTM and CDR2 ANQGSEA. The CDR3 DNA follows: TGCAGCGTTGACTACCGGGCGAACACTGAAGCTTTCTTT. Its translation: CSVDYRANTEAFF.

The chain uses TRBV6-5 and TRBJ2-1; D not resolved. CDR3 length equals 11 residues. V was pared by 7 bases and J by 8 bases, with 9 bases between. Germline V gives CDR1 MNHEY, CDR2 SVGAGI. The CDR3 reads CASTRFDEQFF. The CDR3 nucleotides read TGTGCCAGCACGAGGTTCGATGAGCAGTTCTTC.

The chain combines TRBV2 with TRBJ1-5; D is ambiguous. The CDR3 is made up of 12 amino acids. The germline gives CDR1 SNHLY, CDR2 FYNNEI. Between the trimmed V and J ends, which lost 0 bases and 9 bases, there was a span of 6 bases. CDR3 nucleotides: TGTGCCAGCAGTGAAGCTATCGCGCCCCAGCATTTT. This gives the protein CASSEAIAPQHF.

This chain uses TRBV2 with TRBJ2-1; no clear D gene. The ends were cut back, 6 bases at V and 2 bases at J, with 5 bases in the middle. Looked up from germline, CDR1 is SNHLY and CDR2 is FYNNEI. The CDR3 runs 12 residues. The CDR3 here is CASSLTYNEQFF. CDR3 sequence (DNA): TGTGCCAGCAGCCTAACCTACAATGAGCAGTTCTTC.

V gene TRBV27 combines with J gene TRBJ2-7; 10 bases align to TRBD2. Losses at the gene ends were 8 bases for V and 5 bases for J; bases not matched to a gene: 21. Germline-derived CDR1 and CDR2 are MNHEY and SMNVEV (reference sequence). The CDR3 spans 18 residues. The CDR3 bases are TGTGCCAGCGCGTCGGAGAGTGGGCTAGCGGGAGAAACCCACGAGCAGTACTTC. Protein product: CASASESGLAGETHEQYF.

J is TRBJ1-1 and V is TRBV5-1; no clear D gene. There are 16 residues in the CDR3. Trimming shortened V by 0 bases and J by 0 bases, and 12 bases separated the two germline ends. The germline gives CDR1 SGHRS, CDR2 YFSETQ. The CDR3 here is CASSLVLRSMNTEAFF. The CDR3 coding sequence is TGCGCCAGCAGCTTGGTCCTGCGGTCCATGAACACTGAAGCTTTCTTT.

In DNA, the CDR3 is TGTGCCAGCTCACATAAGGGAAACTCGATCACAGATACGCAGTATTTT. Translated, it gives CASSHKGNSITDTQYF. This chain connects TRBV18 to TRBJ2-3; D not resolved. Germline values: CDR1 KGHSH, CDR2 LQKENI. The CDR3 is 16 amino acids. V was pared by 4 bases and J by 2 bases, with 16 bases between.

V gene TRBV2 combines with J gene TRBJ1-3, with a possible D match to TRBD1 (5 bases). Trimming cost V 6 bases and J 0 bases, with 9 bases left between them. The V gene's germline CDR1 is SNHLY and CDR2 FYNNEI. The CDR3 is 14 amino acids. CDR3 bases: TGTGCCAGCAGCCAGGGCTCCTCTGGAAACACCATATATTTT. Its translation: CASSQGSSGNTIYF.

The chain recombines TRBV20-1 with TRBJ2-1; D not certain. The CDR3 consists of 11 residues. V lost 0 bases and J 8 bases, leaving 5 bases between the germline ends. Germline V gives CDR1 DFQATT, CDR2 SNEGSKA (reference sequence). CDR3 sequence (DNA): TGCAGTGCTAGAGATCAATATGAGCAGTTCTTC. It is translated as CSARDQYEQFF.

The chain employs TRBV5-1 and TRBJ2-7, with 10 bases identical to TRBD2. The ends lost 8 bases at V and 2 bases at J; junction bases unmatched: 4. Germline V gene data show CDR1 as SGHRS and CDR2 as YFSETQ. CDR3 length: 13 residues. The CDR3 reads CASGTSEAYEQYF. The CDR3 nucleotides are TGCGCCAGTGGGACTAGCGAAGCCTACGAGCAGTACTTC.

This clone was seen at least ten times. The rearrangement joins TRBV28 to TRBJ2-7; TRBD1 agrees at 7 bases. Per the germline V gene, CDR1 is MDHEN and CDR2 is SYDVKM. The CDR3 contains 15 residues. V trimming: 6 bases; J trimming: 2 bases; junction bases outside the gene matches: 10. The CDR3 DNA reads as TGTGCCAGCAGCTGGGCCCGGGACAGTCCCTACGAGCAGTACTTC. This codes for CASSWARDSPYEQYF. The full variable domain, rest sourced from reference TRBV28 and TRBJ2-7, is DVKVTQSSRYLVKRTGEKVFLECVQDMDHENMFWYRQDPGLGLRLIYFSYDVKMKEKGDIPEGYSVSREKKERFSLILESASTNQTSMYLCASSWARDSPYEQYFGPGTRLTVT.

The chain combines TRBV7-9 with TRBJ1-1; 8 nucleotides line up with TRBD1. V gave up 1 base and J gave up 1 base; unmatched junction bases: 5. The CDR3 extends over 16 amino acids. Per germline, CDR1 SEHNR and CDR2 FQNEAQ (reference sequence). DNA for the CDR3: TGTGCCAGCAGCTTAGGAGGGACAGGACGGAACACTGAAGCTTTCTTT. It is translated as CASSLGGTGRNTEAFF.

This chain uses TRBV2 with TRBJ2-5; TRBD1 might be the D (6 bases). The CDR3 extends over 15 amino acids. V was trimmed by 5 bases and J by 0 bases, leaving 13 bases between them. The germline gives CDR1 SNHLY, CDR2 FYNNEI. CDR3 sequence (DNA): TGTGCCAGCAGTAAGGCAGGGGAGTACCAAGAGACCCAGTACTTC. Its protein is CASSKAGEYQETQYF.

This rearrangement joins TRBV6-5 to TRBJ1-2; D is possibly TRBD1 (6 bases). The V end lost 6 bases, the J end lost 0 bases, and 11 bases lay between the germline ends. CDR1 and CDR2 from the germline V gene are MNHEY and SVGAGI. This CDR3 comprises 14 residues. Here the CDR3 DNA reads TGTGCCAGCAGGGTCGCAGGGGCTAACTATGGCTACACCTTC. Amino acids: CASRVAGANYGYTF.

This chain connects TRBV10-3 to TRBJ1-1; 7 bases align to TRBD1. The CDR3 runs 14 residues. Germline CDR1 reads ENHRY; CDR2 reads SYGVKD. The J segment lost 7 bases and the V segment lost 3 bases, leaving 8 bases of the junction unmatched. Here the CDR3 reads CAISDYRTGSEAFF. CDR3 coding DNA: TGTGCCATCAGTGATTACAGGACAGGTAGTGAAGCTTTCTTT.

The chain uses TRBV11-2 and TRBJ1-1, with 7 bases matching TRBD1. Trimming removed 5 bases from V and 1 base from J; junction bases left unmatched: 7. Germline-derived CDR1 and CDR2 are SGHAT and FQNNGV. The CDR3 contains 15 residues. The DNA for the CDR3 is TGTGCCAGCAGCCTAGGGACAGCAAGGAACACTGAAGCTTTCTTT. Translated, it gives CASSLGTARNTEAFF. Full variable domain (rest looked up from reference TRBV11-2 and TRBJ1-1): EAGVAQSPRYKIIEKRQSVAFWCNPISGHATLYWYQQILGQGPKLLIQFQNNGVVDDSQLPKDRFSAERLKGVDSTLKIQPAKLEDSAVYLCASSLGTARNTEAFFGQGTRLTVV.

The rearrangement links TRBV11-3 to TRBJ2-7; D is undetermined. Germline CDR1 and CDR2: SGHNT and YENEEA. Trimming pared 1 base from V and 2 bases from J, leaving 12 bases between. The CDR3 covers 15 residues. CDR3 in DNA: TGTGCCAGCAGCTTAGGGTTTGGCAACCCCTACGAGCAGTACTTC. Its translation: CASSLGFGNPYEQYF.

CDR3 amino acids: CASSLEGLTTDTQYF. CDR3 nucleotides: TGCGCCAGCAGCTTGGAGGGGTTAACTACAGATACGCAGTATTTT. V and J are TRBV5-1 and TRBJ2-3, with a possible D match to TRBD1 (5 bases). The V and J ends lost 0 bases and 3 bases respectively, with 11 bases between them. This CDR3 comprises 15 residues. CDR1 and CDR2 from the germline V gene are SGHRS and YFSETQ.

This sequence joins TRBV19 and TRBJ1-1; D is unclear. Trimming removed 1 base from V and 0 bases from J, with 9 bases in between. Germline V gene sequence: CDR1 LNHDA, CDR2 SQIVND (reference sequence). The CDR3 runs 15 residues. This CDR3 reads CASSIGATLNTEAFF. In nucleotides, the CDR3 is TGTGCCAGTAGTATAGGGGCGACACTGAACACTGAAGCTTTCTTT.